The 24 T cell receptor beta chains below come from one sample, sequenced in a study of blood T cell repertoires in COVID-19. Sequencing was performed with immunoSEQ multiplex PCR; in TCRdb, only in-frame clones are kept and a portion is missing. The sample includes around 150,000 clones, approximately 80% seen only once; the top ten take 4.5% to 7.5%. The sample was PBMCs or T cells enriched from blood (not recorded which). The receptors were gathered from a man in his forties who had recovered from COVID-19.

This clone was observed once. The rearrangement joins TRBV5-4 to TRBJ2-5, with a possible D match to TRBD1 (6 bases). Deletions cut 4 bases from V and 3 bases from J, with 10 bases between. Germline V lookup: CDR1 SGHNT, CDR2 YYREEE (reference sequence). The CDR3 totals 13 residues. In DNA form, the CDR3 reads TGTGCCAGCAGCAGCAGACAGGAAGAGACCCAGTACTTC. It yields the protein CASSSRQEETQYF. Together with reference TRBV5-4 and TRBJ2-5, the CDR3 gives the full variable domain: ETGVTQSPTHLIKTRGQQVTLRCSSQSGHNTVSWYQQALGQGPQFIFQYYREEENGRGNFPPRFSGLQFPNYSSELNVNALELDDSALYLCASSSRQEETQYFGPGTRLLVL.

The genes are TRBV6-5 and TRBJ1-5; maybe TRBD1 (5 bases). Trimming removed 7 bases at V and 7 bases at J, with 20 bases between. This CDR3 contains 15 residues. Germline V CDR1 and CDR2: MNHEY, SVGAGI. This CDR3 is CASIGTDSSLQPQHF. The CDR3 region has the DNA TGTGCCAGCATAGGGACTGACAGTTCACTCCAGCCCCAGCATTTT.

V is TRBV6-5 and J is TRBJ2-5, with 7 bases fitting TRBD2. The CDR3 consists of 15 residues. The junction had 10 bases not matched to a gene; V was cut back by 4 bases and J by 5 bases. Germline loops: CDR1 MNHEY, CDR2 SVGAGI. The CDR3, as DNA: TGTGCCAGCAGTTTAGGAGGGGAGGGCGGTGAGACCCAGTACTTC. Translating gives CASSLGGEGGETQYF.

This chain connects TRBV5-4 to TRBJ2-5; D not certain. The CDR3 length is 14 residues. Germline V gives CDR1 SGHNT, CDR2 YYREEE (reference sequence). Trimming took off 0 bases at V and 3 bases at J, with 9 bases between the two ends. DNA of the CDR3: TGTGCCAGCAGCTTGGTCGGTAACGAAGAGACCCAGTACTTC. Its translation is CASSLVGNEETQYF.

This chain connects TRBV18 to TRBJ2-3, with a weak D call TRBD1 (5 bases). CDR1 and CDR2 (germline): KGHSH, LQKENI. V lost 4 bases and J 1 base, leaving 12 bases between the germline ends. The CDR3 consists of 15 residues. In DNA form, the CDR3 reads TGTGCCAGCTCACGAGACAGCCTCCGCACAGATACGCAGTATTTT. It specifies CASSRDSLRTDTQYF.

The chain combines TRBV7-6 with TRBJ2-4; the D is unclear. CDR1 is SGHVS, CDR2 FNYEAQ, per germline. V was cut by 2 bases and J by 0 bases, with 8 bases left in between. CDR3 length equals 15 residues. CDR3 sequence reads: CASSLNGEAKNIQYF. DNA for the CDR3: TGTGCCAGCAGCTTAAACGGAGAAGCCAAAAACATTCAGTACTTC.

The chain carries TRBV7-8 and TRBJ1-2; tentatively, D is TRBD1 (5 bases). Germline CDR1 SGHVS, CDR2 FQNEAQ. Trimming shortened V by 5 bases and J by 4 bases, and 14 bases separated the two germline ends. CDR3 size: 14 residues. CDR3 residues: CASSTRGETYGYTF. The CDR3 bases are TGTGCCAGCAGCACCCGGGGGGAAACCTATGGCTACACCTTC.

The chain uses TRBV5-1 and TRBJ1-6; 8 nucleotides align to TRBD1. V shed 1 base, J shed 7 bases, and the junction held 1 base outside the gene matches. Germline V gives CDR1 SGHRS, CDR2 YFSETQ. This CDR3 is built from 14 residues. CDR3 sequence reads: CASSLTGGNSPLHF. CDR3 bases: TGCGCCAGCAGCTTGACAGGGGGAAATTCACCCCTCCACTTT.

This clone has only a few counts. This chain connects TRBV5-1 to TRBJ2-3; 8 positions match TRBD1. There are 11 residues in the CDR3. The J segment lost 14 bases and the V segment lost 4 bases, leaving 6 bases of the junction unmatched. Germline V gene sequence: CDR1 SGHRS, CDR2 YFSETQ. CDR3 nucleotides: TGCGCCAGCAGCCTCGGACAGGGATGGTATTTT. Translating gives CASSLGQGWYF.

The gene calls are TRBV18 and TRBJ2-1, with TRBD1 identical over 10 bases. CDR1 and CDR2 (germline): KGHSH, LQKENI. The CDR3 contains 16 residues. V lost 3 bases and J lost 9; bases outside the gene matches: 11. In DNA, the CDR3 is TGTGCCAGCTCACCCGGGACAGGGGATTTCGGGATTGAGCAGTTCTTC. It is translated as CASSPGTGDFGIEQFF.

The V and J genes are TRBV9 and TRBJ2-2, with 7 bases fitting TRBD1. After removal of 4 bases from V and 7 bases from J, the junction contained 10 bases not matched to a gene. This CDR3 has 15 amino acids. Germline assignment: CDR1 SGDLS and CDR2 YYNGEE. The CDR3 nucleotides are TGTGCCAGCAGCCCCATACAGGGGAAGGGCGGGGAGCTGTTTTTT. It codes for CASSPIQGKGGELFF.

The chain employs TRBV5-5 and TRBJ2-1, with 11 bases fitting TRBD2. CDR1 is SGHKS and CDR2 is YYEKEE in the germline V gene (reference sequence). With 3 bases clipped from V and 4 bases from J, the junction kept 3 bases outside the gene matches. The CDR3 sequence is 15 residues long. CDR3 DNA: TGTGCCAGCAGCTCGTGGACTAGCGGGTACAATGAGCAGTTCTTC. Translated, it gives CASSSWTSGYNEQFF.

This chain uses TRBV6-6 with TRBJ1-1, with D possibly being TRBD1 (6 bases). Germline V gives CDR1 MNHNY, CDR2 SVGAGI (reference sequence). Trimming removed 6 bases at V and 1 base at J, with 12 bases between. The CDR3 totals 14 residues. The CDR3 reads CASRDTGWNTEAFF. In DNA, the CDR3 is TGTGCCAGCAGGGATACAGGGTGGAACACTGAAGCTTTCTTT.

The chain employs TRBV11-2 and TRBJ1-6; weak D call: TRBD1 (6 bases). V shed 5 bases and J shed 0 bases, with 17 bases lying between them. CDR1 is SGHAT, CDR2 FQNNGV, per germline. CDR3 length equals 18 residues. The DNA of the CDR3 is TGTGCCAGCAGCCCACACCGGCAGGGGAGCTCCTATAATTCACCCCTCCACTTT. Its translation: CASSPHRQGSSYNSPLHF.

The chain combines TRBV7-8 with TRBJ2-3; 11 nucleotides agree with TRBD2. The CDR3 sequence is 16 residues long. V was clipped by 4 bases and J by 5 bases; unmatched bases: 8. In germline, CDR1 is SGHVS, CDR2 FQNEAQ. The CDR3 reads CASSSIAGGFRDTQYF. The CDR3 DNA reads TGTGCCAGCAGCTCTATAGCGGGGGGGTTCAGAGATACGCAGTATTTT.

CDR3 in amino acids: CASSLGGVDTGELFF. DNA for the CDR3: TGTGCCAGCAGCTTAGGTGGAGTTGACACCGGGGAGCTGTTTTTT. The rearrangement links TRBV11-3 to TRBJ2-2, with D unresolved. Trimming stripped 1 base from V and 3 bases from J, with 9 bases between. Germline CDR1 SGHNT, CDR2 YENEEA. The CDR3 is made up of 15 amino acids.

V usage is TRBV24-1 and J usage is TRBJ2-7; 11 nucleotides line up with TRBD1. V shed 6 bases, J shed 4 bases, and the junction held 4 bases outside the gene matches. The CDR3 is 14 amino acids. The germline V gene encodes CDR1 KGHDR and CDR2 SFDVKD. Here the CDR3 DNA reads TGTGCCACCAGTAAGGGACAGGGGGAGTACGAGCAGTACTTC. Protein sequence: CATSKGQGEYEQYF.

This chain links TRBV4-1 with TRBJ1-2; TRBD1 might be the D (5 bases). Germline CDR1 MGHRA, CDR2 YSYEKL. Trimming removed 0 bases from V and 4 bases from J, with 12 bases in between. The CDR3 length is 15 residues. CDR3 region: CASSQDSQGPYGYTF. CDR3 nucleotide sequence: TGCGCCAGCAGCCAAGACTCCCAGGGCCCCTATGGCTACACCTTC.

V usage is TRBV7-3 and J usage is TRBJ2-1, with TRBD2 identical over 8 bases. The V gene end was trimmed by 4 bases and the J gene end by 4 bases; junction bases not matched to a gene: 9. CDR3 size: 16 residues. Germline CDR1 and CDR2: SGHTA and FQGTGA. The CDR3 reads CASSSLLADHYNEQFF. The CDR3 nucleotides read TGTGCCAGCAGCTCCCTACTAGCGGATCATTACAATGAGCAGTTCTTC.

This clone occurred a few times. This chain connects TRBV6-1 to TRBJ2-7, with 7 bases matching TRBD2. V dropped 1 base and J dropped 4; count of bases not matched to a gene: 7. Germline CDR1 reads MNHNS; CDR2 reads SASEGT. The CDR3 sequence is 15 residues long. The CDR3 sequence: CASSEGFSGFYEQYV. The CDR3 nucleotides are TGTGCCAGCAGTGAAGGCTTTAGCGGGTTTTACGAGCAGTACGTC.

This clone has only a few counts. The chain carries TRBV6-5 and TRBJ2-7, with TRBD1 matching over 7 bases. V lost 6 bases and J lost 5; bases outside the gene matches: 10. Germline CDR1 reads MNHEY; CDR2 reads SVGAGI. The CDR3 runs 14 residues. The CDR3 loop reads CASRGHRGIDEQYF. CDR3 sequence (DNA): TGTGCCAGCAGGGGTCACAGGGGTATAGACGAGCAGTACTTC.

The chain joins TRBV10-3 to TRBJ2-5; the match to TRBD2 covers 7 bases. The ends lost 3 bases at V and 7 bases at J; junction bases unmatched: 14. This CDR3 contains 16 residues. CDR1 is ENHRY, CDR2 SYGVKD, per germline. The CDR3 DNA reads TGTGCCATCAGTGAACTTTTGGGGAGGGGAGAAGGGACCCAGTACTTC. Translated: CAISELLGRGEGTQYF.

This rearrangement joins TRBV19 to TRBJ1-2; D gene ambiguous. CDR3 length: 13 residues. V shed 4 bases and J shed 0 bases, with 6 bases lying between them. CDR1 LNHDA and CDR2 SQIVND come from the germline V gene (reference sequence). CDR3 region: CASSRGTNYGYTF. As DNA, the CDR3 is TGTGCCAGTAGTAGAGGAACTAACTATGGCTACACCTTC.

The chain joins TRBV28 to TRBJ1-5; D possibly corresponds to TRBD1 (5 bases). This CDR3 contains 15 residues. Germline loops: CDR1 MDHEN, CDR2 SYDVKM. Trimming pared 6 bases from V and 2 bases from J, leaving 14 bases between. Written as DNA, the CDR3 is TGTGCCAGCAGGTGGGGCCTAGGGGGCAATCAGCCCCAGCATTTT. As protein: CASRWGLGGNQPQHF.